The clone carrying this T cell receptor (beta chain) appeared a few times. The antigen remains undetermined. This record belongs to a study of T cell repertoires in cytomegalovirus infection. About the research overall: Through public TCR beta signatures, both CMV infection and matching HLA type were indicated.

CDR3 length: 18 residues. The germline V gene has CDR1 MGHDK and CDR2 SYGVNS. V lost 4 bases and J lost 1; bases outside the gene matches: 10. Overall study results and limits: The study found HLA-C-restricted CMV-specific TCR beta clonotypes dominating the ex vivo response.

TCRdb used MiXCR to reprocess the reads, holding one entry per CDR3 protein. The sample shows around 740,000 distinct CDR3 sequences, 35% to 45% of them seen only once. The sample comprised PBMCs. The chain joins TRBV25-1 to TRBJ2-6; 7 nucleotides agree with TRBD1. This TCR was recovered from a human donor in good health (CMV status not recorded). Some clones in this sample may be carry-over from other donors' samples. This CDR3 reads CASSGFGQEVSGANVLTF. The CDR3 DNA is TGTGCCAGCAGTGGCTTTGGACAGGAAGTTTCTGGGGCCAACGTCCTGACTTTC.